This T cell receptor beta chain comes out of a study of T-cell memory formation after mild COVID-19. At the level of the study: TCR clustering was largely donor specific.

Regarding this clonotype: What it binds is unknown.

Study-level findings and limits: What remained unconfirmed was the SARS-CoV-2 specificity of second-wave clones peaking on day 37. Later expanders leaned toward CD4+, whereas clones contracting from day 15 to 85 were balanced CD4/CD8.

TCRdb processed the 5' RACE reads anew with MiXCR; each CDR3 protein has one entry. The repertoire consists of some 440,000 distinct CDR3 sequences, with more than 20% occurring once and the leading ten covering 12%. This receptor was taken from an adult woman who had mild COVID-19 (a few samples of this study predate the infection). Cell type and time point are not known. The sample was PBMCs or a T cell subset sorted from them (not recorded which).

The CDR3 DNA is TGTGCCACCGAGGGACAGGGGGCTACAGATACGCAGTATTTT. Encoded protein: CATEGQGATDTQYF. V usage is TRBV10-3 and J usage is TRBJ2-3; TRBD1 matches at 12 bases. The V gene end was trimmed by 10 bases and the J gene end by 3 bases; junction bases not matched to a gene: 5. Germline values: CDR1 ENHRY, CDR2 SYGVKD. This CDR3 comprises 14 residues.